This is a list of T cell receptor beta chains from one sample in a study of early T cells in non-severe SARS-CoV-2 infection. TCRdb re-called the 5' RACE reads through MiXCR, storing one row per CDR3 protein. Here the sample spans some 25,000 distinct CDR3 sequences, approximately 4.8% being singletons. Sequences were obtained from whole blood. The receptor set was obtained from an adult who was a healthcare worker with PCR-confirmed SARS-CoV-2 infection or an uninfected control (not recorded which). Both conserved end residues are part of each CDR3. D genes are given only for firm matches. The size entry is marked missing in some rows and otherwise reads once, few, many or a size class.

cdr3_nt: TGTGCCTGGATGGGGACAGTGATCTATGGCTACACCTTC; cdr3_aa: CAWMGTVIYGYTF; d_call: TRBD1; j_call: TRBJ1-2; cdr3_length: 13; v_call: TRBV30; clone_size: many
cdr3_nt: TGCAGCGTTGAACATCAAGGGAGTATGAGTTACAATGAGCAGTTCTTC; cdr3_aa: CSVEHQGSMSYNEQFF; d_call: .; j_call: TRBJ2-1; cdr3_length: 16; v_call: TRBV29-1; clone_size: many
cdr3_nt: TGTGCCAGCAGTGCCGGGACATTACAAGAGACCCAGTACTTC; cdr3_aa: CASSAGTLQETQYF; d_call: .; j_call: TRBJ2-5; cdr3_length: 14; v_call: TRBV2; clone_size: .
cdr3_nt: TGTGCCAGCAGCCCCGACTACAATGAGCAGTTCTTC; cdr3_aa: CASSPDYNEQFF; d_call: .; j_call: TRBJ2-1; cdr3_length: 12; v_call: TRBV5-5; clone_size: many
cdr3_nt: TGTGCCAGCAGCCCTCCCGGCCCAGATACGCAGTATTTT; cdr3_aa: CASSPPGPDTQYF; d_call: .; j_call: TRBJ2-3; cdr3_length: 13; v_call: TRBV3-1; clone_size: few
cdr3_nt: TGTGCCAGCAGCCCTCAAGGGACTAGGGTTTTC; cdr3_aa: CASSPQGTRVF; d_call: TRBD2; j_call: TRBJ2-1; cdr3_length: 11; v_call: TRBV7-2; clone_size: many
cdr3_nt: TGTGCCAGCAGCAAGACTAGCGGCTTATACGAGCAGTACTTC; cdr3_aa: CASSKTSGLYEQYF; d_call: TRBD2; j_call: TRBJ2-7; cdr3_length: 14; v_call: TRBV2; clone_size: many
cdr3_nt: TGCGCCAGCAGCACCAATAACAGGGAAGATACGCAGTATTTT; cdr3_aa: CASSTNNREDTQYF; d_call: .; j_call: TRBJ2-3; cdr3_length: 14; v_call: TRBV5-1; clone_size: .
cdr3_nt: TGTGCCAGCAGCTGGGGTACGGGACTACAAGAGACCCAGTACTTC; cdr3_aa: CASSWGTGLQETQYF; d_call: TRBD2; j_call: TRBJ2-5; cdr3_length: 15; v_call: TRBV7-2; clone_size: .
cdr3_nt: TGTGCCAGCAGTGGCCAGCGGGTTAACAATGAGCAGTTCTTC; cdr3_aa: CASSGQRVNNEQFF; d_call: .; j_call: TRBJ2-1; cdr3_length: 14; v_call: TRBV6-1; clone_size: many
cdr3_nt: TGTGCCAGCAGCTTACCGAACAGGGGGCAGCGGGAGACCCAGTACTTC; cdr3_aa: CASSLPNRGQRETQYF; d_call: TRBD1; j_call: TRBJ2-5; cdr3_length: 16; v_call: TRBV7-8; clone_size: many
cdr3_nt: TGTGCCAGCAGCTTAACCCTGACAGGGGAGGGAAGGGAGCAGTACTTC; cdr3_aa: CASSLTLTGEGREQYF; d_call: .; j_call: TRBJ2-7; cdr3_length: 16; v_call: TRBV7-9; clone_size: many
cdr3_nt: TGTGCCAGCAGCAAAGACTGGGACGGCAATGAGCAGTTCTTC; cdr3_aa: CASSKDWDGNEQFF; d_call: .; j_call: TRBJ2-1; cdr3_length: 14; v_call: TRBV21-1; clone_size: many